This entry concerns a single TCR beta chain. What it binds is unknown. J was trimmed by 14 bases and V by 5 bases; bases with no gene match: 13. There are 15 residues in the CDR3. CDR1 LNHNV and CDR2 YYDKDF come from the germline V gene (reference sequence). This specimen comes from a study of STAT3 mutations in large granular lymphocyte leukemia. In the study overall: Roughly half the longitudinally sequenced T-LGLL patients had canonical STAT3 mutations. Immunosuppressive therapy was given to more than half of T-LGLL patients.

Assay used: immunoSEQ multiplex PCR; TCRdb lists only in-frame clones, some missing. Here the sample spans tens of thousands of clones, about three quarters being singletons. Study-level results: A small but highly pathogenic clone may have been missed. Every T-cell large granular lymphocyte leukemia patient had at least one immunodominant TCR beta clonotype.

The sequence was collected from a human donor with T large granular lymphocyte leukemia. Some clones in this sample may be carry-over from other donors' samples. Material for sequencing was PBMCs. The V call is TRBV15, the J call TRBJ1-6; the match to TRBD1 covers 9 bases. The CDR3 here is CATSREGQGLGALHF. The CDR3 DNA sequence: TGTGCCACCAGCCGGGAGGGACAGGGCCTAGGAGCCCTCCACTTT.